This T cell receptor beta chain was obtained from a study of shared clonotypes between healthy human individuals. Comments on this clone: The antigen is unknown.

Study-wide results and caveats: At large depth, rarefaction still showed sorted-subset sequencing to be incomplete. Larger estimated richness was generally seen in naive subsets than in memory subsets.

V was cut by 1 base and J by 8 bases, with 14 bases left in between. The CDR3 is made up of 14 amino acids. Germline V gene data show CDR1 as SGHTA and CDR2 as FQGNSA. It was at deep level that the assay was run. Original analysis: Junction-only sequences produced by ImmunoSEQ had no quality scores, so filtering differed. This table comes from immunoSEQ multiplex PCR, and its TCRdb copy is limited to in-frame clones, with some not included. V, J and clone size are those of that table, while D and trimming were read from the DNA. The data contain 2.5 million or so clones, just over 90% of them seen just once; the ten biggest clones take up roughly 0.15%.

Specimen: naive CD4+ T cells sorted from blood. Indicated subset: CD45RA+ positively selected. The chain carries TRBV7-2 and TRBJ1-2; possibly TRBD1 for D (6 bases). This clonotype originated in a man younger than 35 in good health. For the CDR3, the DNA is TGTGCCAGCAGCTTAGGGGATACAGGGCGAGGCTACACCTTC. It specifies CASSLGDTGRGYTF.